The 32 T cell receptor beta chains presented below share a single source sample, sequenced in a study of cytomegalovirus exposure and HLA in healthy donors (dated by TCRdb to the late 2010s). Library preparation was by the immunoSEQ multiplex PCR assay. The multiplex PCR relied on a mix of 60 forward primers for TCR Vbeta segments and 13 reverse primers for TCR Jbeta segments. Held by TCRdb, this immuneACCESS table contains in-frame sequences only and omits some clones. Under half of the omission traces to an unresolved V gene where checked; the cause of the rest is unknown. Here the sample has some 100,000 clones; 60% to 80% occur a single time. Approximately 2% of the sample is taken by the ten largest. The sample taken for sequencing was PBMCs. These receptors originate from a human donor in good health.

The rearrangement joins TRBV6-1 to TRBJ1-6; D remains ambiguous. V was shortened by 4 bases and J by 13 bases, with 14 bases between the two germline ends. Germline V gene lookup returns CDR1 MNHNS and CDR2 SASEGT. CDR3 length equals 13 residues. The CDR3, as DNA: TGTGCCAGCAGTGCCCGCTCTCAGATTCCCCTCCACTTT. Amino acids: CASSARSQIPLHF.

This clone was recorded once. The chain carries TRBV13 and TRBJ2-5, with D tentatively TRBD2 (5 bases). The V end was cut by 5 bases, the J end by 7 bases, with 17 bases between. From germline, CDR1 is PRHDT and CDR2 FYEKMQ (reference sequence). The length of the CDR3 is 14 residues. The CDR3: CASSPRTGSGTQYF. CDR3 coding DNA: TGTGCCAGCAGCCCGCGGACGGGGTCTGGGACCCAGTACTTC.

The rearrangement links TRBV7-6 to TRBJ2-2; 11 bases are shared with TRBD1. With V trimmed by 1 base and J by 2 bases, 12 bases remained unmatched. This CDR3 is built from 20 residues. Looked up from germline, CDR1 is SGHVS and CDR2 is FNYEAQ. In DNA form, the CDR3 reads TGTGCCAGCAGCTTAGAAGCGGTTATCGGACAGGGGGCCAACACCGGGGAGCTGTTTTTT. It yields the protein CASSLEAVIGQGANTGELFF. Together with reference TRBV7-6 and TRBJ2-2, the CDR3 gives the full variable domain: GAGVSQSPRYKVTKRGQDVALRCDPISGHVSLYWYRQALGQGPEFLTYFNYEAQQDKSGLPNDRFSAERPEGSISTLTIQRTEQRDSAMYRCASSLEAVIGQGANTGELFFGEGSRLTVL.

This clone has a handful of counts. The V gene is TRBV19, the J gene TRBJ2-7; 11 nucleotides line up with TRBD1. CDR1 and CDR2 (germline): LNHDA, SQIVND (reference sequence). The CDR3 is 16 residues long. With 5 bases clipped from V and 6 bases from J, the junction kept 12 bases outside the gene matches. DNA for the CDR3: TGTGCCAGTAGTCTTCCCATGGACAGGGGGCGCGCCGAGCAGTACTTC. Residues: CASSLPMDRGRAEQYF.

This chain connects TRBV12-1 to TRBJ1-2. TRBV12-1 has pseudogene status. The CDR3 length is 15 residues. CDR3 amino acids: CASSFRFHSNYGYTF. CDR3 bases: TGTGCCAGCAGCTTTCGTTTCCACTCAAACTATGGCTACACCTTC.

The chain has TRBV27 and TRBJ2-6, with D possibly matching TRBD1 (6 bases). Trimming removed 5 bases at V and 0 bases at J, with 14 bases between. The CDR3 totals 17 residues. The germline gives CDR1 MNHEY, CDR2 SMNVEV (reference sequence). DNA for the CDR3: TGTGCCAGCAGTACAAGGGACACAGACTCTGGGGCCAACGTCCTGACTTTC. Protein: CASSTRDTDSGANVLTF.

This rearrangement joins TRBV18 to TRBJ2-2, with 8 bases fitting TRBD1. This CDR3 region has 17 residues. Germline loops: CDR1 KGHSH, CDR2 LQKENI. V lost 0 bases and J lost 4; bases outside the gene matches: 7. The CDR3 nucleotides are TGTGCCAGCTCACCACCGGCCGAGACAGGGGTCACCGGGGAGCTGTTTTTT. It yields the protein CASSPPAETGVTGELFF.

The genes are TRBV11-2 and TRBJ1-5, with no clear D. V dropped 2 bases and J dropped 4 bases, with 6 bases sitting between them. Germline CDR1 reads SGHAT; CDR2 reads FQNNGV. This CDR3 is 13 amino acids long. CDR3 region: CASSLMRNQPQHF. DNA for the CDR3: TGTGCCAGCAGCTTAATGAGGAATCAGCCCCAGCATTTT.

V usage is TRBV30 and J usage is TRBJ1-4; TRBD1 agrees at 8 bases. CDR1 is GTSNPN, CDR2 SVGIG, per germline (reference sequence). There are 15 residues in the CDR3. The V and J ends lost 2 bases and 5 bases, in that order; junction bases with no gene match: 7. CDR3 protein: CAWSLGTGDNEKLFF. For the CDR3, the DNA is TGTGCCTGGAGTTTAGGGACAGGCGACAATGAAAAACTGTTTTTT.

V usage is TRBV25-1 and J usage is TRBJ2-1; 7 positions agree with TRBD2. CDR3 length equals 14 residues. In germline, CDR1 is MGHDK, CDR2 SYGVNS. Trimming removed 3 bases from V and 4 bases from J; junction bases left unmatched: 3. In DNA form, the CDR3 reads TGTGCCAGCAGTGAGGGACTAACGTACAATGAGCAGTTCTTC. Translating gives CASSEGLTYNEQFF.

The rearrangement joins TRBV29-1 to TRBJ2-7; TRBD2 agrees at 11 bases. The CDR3 spans 13 residues. V was pared by 7 bases and J by 4 bases, with 6 bases of the junction left unmatched. Germline V CDR1 and CDR2: SQVTM, ANQGSEA. As DNA, the CDR3 is TGCAGCGCCGGGACTAGCGGTACATACGAGCAGTACTTC. It is translated as CSAGTSGTYEQYF.

The V and J genes are TRBV28 and TRBJ1-4, with D unresolved. This CDR3 is 16 amino acids long. The germline V gene encodes CDR1 MDHEN and CDR2 SYDVKM. V was trimmed by 3 bases and J by 5 bases, leaving 16 bases between them. The CDR3 region is CASSFKGRTSNEKLFF. CDR3 bases: TGTGCCAGCAGTTTTAAGGGTAGGACTTCCAATGAAAAACTGTTTTTT.

The chain employs TRBV6-1 and TRBJ1-4, with 8 bases matching TRBD1. CDR1 is MNHNS and CDR2 is SASEGT in the germline V gene. Trimming at V came to 4 bases and at J to 3 bases, leaving 16 bases not matched to a gene. The CDR3 spans 19 residues. CDR3 coding DNA: TGTGCCAGCAGTGTGCTCCTGACAGGGGTTGGTGGAGCTAATGAAAAACTGTTTTTT. Translation gives CASSVLLTGVGGANEKLFF.

This rearrangement joins TRBV7-9 to TRBJ1-3, with D possibly being TRBD1 (5 bases). Germline loops: CDR1 SEHNR, CDR2 FQNEAQ (reference sequence). The CDR3 runs to 14 residues. Between the trimmed V and J ends, which lost 6 bases and 2 bases, there was a span of 11 bases. CDR3 residues: CASRPGHAGNTIYF. The CDR3 DNA reads as TGTGCCAGCAGGCCCGGACACGCTGGAAACACCATATATTTT.

The chain combines TRBV28 with TRBJ1-1, with 8 bases aligning to TRBD1. Germline lookup yields CDR1 MDHEN and CDR2 SYDVKM. Trimming removed 7 bases from V and 0 bases from J; junction bases left unmatched: 22. This CDR3 region has 20 residues. The CDR3 DNA sequence: TGTGCCAGCAAACCCCCCGCGGCAGGGGGCGCCTCAGGTATGAACACTGAAGCTTTCTTT. Residues: CASKPPAAGGASGMNTEAFF.

CDR3 residues: CASRSRGAGAVSSGGYTF. In DNA form, the CDR3 reads TGTGCCAGCAGATCCCGAGGGGCAGGGGCTGTATCTTCGGGTGGCTACACCTTC. This chain connects TRBV27 to TRBJ1-2; maybe TRBD1 (6 bases). The CDR3 totals 18 residues. Germline V gene sequence: CDR1 MNHEY, CDR2 SMNVEV (reference sequence). Trimming took off 6 bases at V and 7 bases at J, with 30 bases between the two ends.

The chain recombines TRBV7-2 with TRBJ1-6; 8 bases match TRBD1. Trimming cost V 1 base and J 10 bases; bases outside gene matches: 3. Germline V CDR1 and CDR2: SGHTA, FQGNSA. The CDR3 loop spans 14 amino acids. This CDR3 reads CASSLGTGHSPLHF. The CDR3, as DNA: TGTGCCAGCAGCTTAGGGACAGGGCACTCACCCCTCCACTTT.

This clone was counted a few times. The chain's CDR3 is CASSGTATTNYGYTF. The CDR3 DNA reads TGTGCCAGCAGTGGGACAGCCACCACTAACTATGGCTACACCTTC. V usage is TRBV6-1 and J usage is TRBJ1-2, with TRBD1 as a possible D gene (6 bases). Germline V gene data show CDR1 as MNHNS and CDR2 as SASEGT. There are 15 residues in the CDR3. The V gene lost 4 bases and the J gene lost 0 bases, with 12 bases spanning the gap.

This clone was seen a few times. V is TRBV29-1 and J is TRBJ1-2; TRBD1 matches at 8 bases. Trimming removed 3 bases from V and 8 bases from J; junction bases left unmatched: 5. Germline CDR1 reads SQVTM; CDR2 reads ANQGSEA. This CDR3 has 12 amino acids. DNA for the CDR3: TGCAGCGTTGACGCCCACAGGGGGGGCTACACCTTC. It yields the protein CSVDAHRGGYTF.

The V and J genes are TRBV11-2 and TRBJ2-3; weak D call: TRBD1 (5 bases). CDR1 is SGHAT and CDR2 is FQNNGV in the germline V gene. V lost 1 base and J lost 5, with 16 bases in between. There are 16 residues in the CDR3. CDR3 residues: CASSLGIPGKQDTQYF. The DNA for the CDR3 is TGTGCCAGCAGCTTAGGAATCCCAGGGAAGCAAGATACGCAGTATTTT.

The genes are TRBV9 and TRBJ1-4; 8 bases are shared with TRBD1. CDR1 SGDLS and CDR2 YYNGEE come from the germline V gene. There are 14 residues in the CDR3. V trimming: 3 bases; J trimming: 8 bases; junction bases outside the gene matches: 6. CDR3 nucleotides: TGTGCCAGCAGCGGAGGACAGGGCGGAGAAAAACTGTTTTTT. The encoded protein is CASSGGQGGEKLFF. Filled out from reference TRBV9 and TRBJ1-4, the complete variable domain reads DSGVTQTPKHLITATGQRVTLRCSPRSGDLSVYWYQQSLDQGLQFLIQYYNGEERAKGNILERFSAQQFPDLHSELNLSSLELGDSALYFCASSGGQGGEKLFFGSGTQLSVL.

The V call is TRBV29-1, the J call TRBJ1-1; a possible D gene is TRBD1 (5 bases). Looked up from germline, CDR1 is SQVTM and CDR2 is ANQGSEA. Trimming removed 7 bases from V and 8 bases from J, with 20 bases in between. The CDR3 has 13 residues. CDR3 DNA: TGCAGCGCCAAGGCCCACAGGACGATCGAAGCTTTCTTT. Residues: CSAKAHRTIEAFF.

The chain combines TRBV11-2 with TRBJ2-1, with TRBD2 identical over 9 bases. The CDR3 contains 13 residues. The V gene end was trimmed by 6 bases and the J gene end by 7 bases; junction bases not matched to a gene: 4. Germline assignment: CDR1 SGHAT and CDR2 FQNNGV. The CDR3 sequence: CASRPSGRNEQFF. DNA for the CDR3: TGTGCCAGCAGGCCCAGCGGGAGGAATGAGCAGTTCTTC.

The chain employs TRBV7-2 and TRBJ1-5; D may be TRBD1 (5 bases). This CDR3 contains 15 residues. In germline, CDR1 is SGHTA, CDR2 FQGNSA. V lost 4 bases and J 4 bases, leaving 14 bases between the germline ends. CDR3: CASSSSGRPNQPQHF. As DNA, the CDR3 is TGTGCCAGCAGCTCATCAGGGAGGCCTAATCAGCCCCAGCATTTT.

V usage is TRBV5-1 and J usage is TRBJ2-7; D unclear. Trimming removed 0 bases at V and 4 bases at J, with 11 bases between. The CDR3 has 14 amino acids. Per the germline V gene, CDR1 is SGHRS and CDR2 is YFSETQ. The CDR3 region has the DNA TGCGCCAGCAGCTTGGTTTCGGGTCTTTACGAGCAGTACTTC. Translating gives CASSLVSGLYEQYF.

This chain joins TRBV6-5 and TRBJ2-4; D call uncertain. Germline CDR1 reads MNHEY; CDR2 reads SVGAGI. The CDR3 has 12 amino acids. V was shortened by 6 bases and J by 4 bases, with 7 bases between the two germline ends. In DNA form, the CDR3 reads TGTGCCAGCAGCCCCGGGAAAAACATTCAGTACTTC. This codes for CASSPGKNIQYF.

The rearrangement joins TRBV21-1 to TRBJ2-1; TRBD2 is the table's D call, not checked against the DNA. TRBV21-1 is labeled a pseudogene. The CDR3 runs 17 residues. CDR3: CASSDGLAGGPYNEQFF. CDR3 nucleotide sequence: TGTGCCAGCAGCGATGGACTAGCGGGGGGGCCCTACAATGAGCAGTTCTTC.

V gene TRBV15 combines with J gene TRBJ1-6; the D is unclear. Germline V gives CDR1 LNHNV, CDR2 YYDKDF (reference sequence). V lost 1 base and J 0 bases, leaving 7 bases between the germline ends. There are 16 residues in the CDR3. CDR3 region: CATSRGWSSYNSPLHF. CDR3 in DNA: TGTGCCACCAGCAGAGGATGGAGCTCCTATAATTCACCCCTCCACTTT.

The rearrangement joins TRBV11-3 to TRBJ2-1; maybe TRBD2 (5 bases). Trimming shortened V by 5 bases and J by 5 bases, and 13 bases separated the two germline ends. This CDR3 region has 14 residues. CDR1 is SGHNT and CDR2 is YENEEA in the germline V gene. Written as DNA, the CDR3 is TGTGCCAGCAGCCTTCGGACTGGACACAATGAGCAGTTCTTC. It yields the protein CASSLRTGHNEQFF.

This chain joins TRBV5-4 and TRBJ2-2, with D possibly matching TRBD2 (6 bases). The V and J ends lost 0 bases and 1 base respectively, with 16 bases between them. Germline values: CDR1 SGHNT, CDR2 YYREEE (reference sequence). CDR3 size: 18 residues. The CDR3 reads CASSLAFSSVKNTGELFF. The CDR3 DNA reads TGTGCCAGCAGCTTGGCCTTTTCTAGCGTAAAGAACACCGGGGAGCTGTTTTTT.

The chain is built from TRBV29-1 and TRBJ2-7, with D perhaps TRBD2 (5 bases). The CDR3 sequence is 14 residues long. Per germline, CDR1 SQVTM and CDR2 ANQGSEA. V was trimmed by 6 bases and J by 2 bases, leaving 17 bases between them. In nucleotides, the CDR3 is TGCAGCGTCGATAAACCGGGATCCACCTACGAGCAGTACTTC. Encoded protein: CSVDKPGSTYEQYF.

V is TRBV30 and J is TRBJ2-7; D possibly corresponds to TRBD1 (5 bases). Trimming removed 1 base at V and 5 bases at J, with 15 bases between. The germline V gene encodes CDR1 GTSNPN and CDR2 SVGIG (reference sequence). The CDR3 is 14 amino acids. The CDR3 spells CAWSATGIPNEQYF. For the CDR3, the DNA is TGTGCCTGGAGTGCTACAGGTATCCCCAACGAGCAGTACTTC.